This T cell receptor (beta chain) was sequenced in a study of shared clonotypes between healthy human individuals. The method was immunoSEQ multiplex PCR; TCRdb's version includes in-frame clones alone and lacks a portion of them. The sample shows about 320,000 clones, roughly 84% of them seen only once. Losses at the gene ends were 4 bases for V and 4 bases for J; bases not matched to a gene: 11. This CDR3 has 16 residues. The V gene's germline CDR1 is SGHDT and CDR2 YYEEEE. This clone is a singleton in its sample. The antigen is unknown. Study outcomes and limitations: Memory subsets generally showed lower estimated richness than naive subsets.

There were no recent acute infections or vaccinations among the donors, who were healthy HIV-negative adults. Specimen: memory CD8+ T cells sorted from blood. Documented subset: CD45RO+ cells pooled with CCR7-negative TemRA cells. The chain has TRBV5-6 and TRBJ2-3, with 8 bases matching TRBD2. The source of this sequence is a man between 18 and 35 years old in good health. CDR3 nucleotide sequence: TGTGCCAGCAGCGGGACGACTAGCGTGCGGGCAGATACGCAGTATTTT. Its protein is CASSGTTSVRADTQYF.